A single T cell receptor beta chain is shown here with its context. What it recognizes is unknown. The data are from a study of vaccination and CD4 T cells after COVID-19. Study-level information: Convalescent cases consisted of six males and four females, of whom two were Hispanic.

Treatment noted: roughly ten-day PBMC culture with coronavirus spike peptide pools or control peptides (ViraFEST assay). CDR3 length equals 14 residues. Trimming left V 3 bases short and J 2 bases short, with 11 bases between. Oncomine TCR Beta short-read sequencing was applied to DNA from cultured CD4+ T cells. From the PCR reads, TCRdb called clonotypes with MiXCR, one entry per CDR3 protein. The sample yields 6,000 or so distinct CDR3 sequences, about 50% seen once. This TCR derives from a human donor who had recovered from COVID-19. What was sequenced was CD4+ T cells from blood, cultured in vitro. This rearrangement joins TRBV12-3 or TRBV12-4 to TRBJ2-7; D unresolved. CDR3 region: CASSFLYRPYEQYF. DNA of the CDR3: TGTGCCAGCAGTTTTCTGTATAGACCCTACGAGCAGTACTTC.